This T cell receptor (beta chain) was recorded in a study of blood T cell repertoires in COVID-19. Study overall: Acute and convalescent COVID-19 samples came from the United States, Italy and Spain.

Profiled with immunoSEQ multiplex PCR; TCRdb holds only in-frame clones, not every one. Among under 300,000 clones, around 81% were seen once, and the ten largest hold just under 3%. Germline V lookup: CDR1 MNHNY, CDR2 SVGAGI (reference sequence). Trimming took off 2 bases at V and 5 bases at J, with 6 bases between the two ends. CDR3 length: 12 residues. Sequencing used peripheral blood. The receptor's source is a woman aged 55 to 70 with active or convalescent COVID-19. V is TRBV6-6 and J is TRBJ2-5; D remains unclear. This chain's CDR3 is CASSYAEETQYF. CDR3 sequence (DNA): TGTGCCAGCAGTTACGCGGAGGAGACCCAGTACTTC.